This paragraph reports one T cell receptor beta chain. This clonotype was detected ten times or more. What antigen it recognizes has not been identified. Qualities for individual bases were not recorded, and no much larger clone is one base off. Counted from cysteine to phenylalanine, this CDR3 has 15 amino acids. Just CDR3 DNA is preserved here, 45 bases in frame from base 1. Trimming takes 4 bases off V and 6 bases off J; junction bases not matched to a gene: 6. CDR1 and CDR2, looked up from the germline V gene, are SGHRS and YFSETQ. Moderately to severely active disease, a Clinical Activity Score of at least 3, a NOSPECS grade of at least 4, and a duration under 3 months were present in ophthalmopathy patients. Any patient with an uncontrolled infection, another autoimmune disease, pregnancy or lactation was excluded. Diagnoses were established on the basis of clinical symptoms, serum thyroxine and TRAb, thyroid ultrasound, and orbital computed tomography. PBMCs were separated from 7.5 to 10 ml of fresh peripheral blood using Ficoll-Paque density gradient centrifugation. Total RNA was extracted with Trizol reagent, and quality was checked on an Agilent 2100 Bioanalyzer.

This sample stems from a study of T cells in Graves' hyperthyroidism and ophthalmopathy (dated by TCRdb to between 2018 and 2021). For the study in its entirety: Peripheral blood was sampled at the time of initial diagnosis, prior to any treatment. A discovery cohort of about 95 patients, 43 with Graves' ophthalmopathy and about 60 with stable Graves' hyperthyroidism, was used to find distinguishing TCR V-J signatures. Prospective prediction of ophthalmopathy was tested in an independent validation cohort of about 19 hyperthyroidism patients and 17 patients who later progressed to ophthalmopathy. The roughly 91 discovery patients were randomly divided into training and test sets at a 7:3 ratio. The study also compared thyroid tissue and blood T-cell repertoires from several Graves' hyperthyroidism patients. After blood sampling, hyperthyroidism patients were treated with methimazole at a starting dose of 30 mg daily, and ophthalmopathy patients were treated with high-dose intravenous methylprednisolone. The paper describes TCR Vbeta CDR3 sequencing of roughly 130 peripheral blood samples, made up of roughly 45 ophthalmopathy patients, some 76 hyperthyroidism patients and 17 progressor patients. Study-wide conclusions, independent of this receptor: Most expanded thyroid clonotypes (frequency above 0.001) were also detected in blood, a finding suggesting that blood repertoires may reflect thyroid immune responses. Sample size was not statistically predetermined, and investigators were not blinded to group allocation. A 13 V-J signature model separated ophthalmopathy from stable hyperthyroidism, with approximately 86% sensitivity and roughly 84% specificity in cross-validation and 80%/75% in testing. In validation, progression to ophthalmopathy was predicted by the model with around 71% sensitivity and roughly 76% specificity, a median of approximately 7.1 months before onset.

The TCR beta CDR3 regions were amplified from the RNA transcripts. For the first round of RT-PCR on the TCR CDR3, the HTBI primer set was used together with the Qiagen OneStep RT-PCR kit. Libraries were constructed in a second round of multiplex PCR, after which size selection and purification were performed. Sequencing of the libraries was done on an Illumina HiSeq2000 using paired-end 100 bp reads. For the original study's pipeline: SOAPnuke was used to process the raw data, removing reads that contained adapters or uncalled bases, had a mean Phred below 15, or lacked an exact match to the constant primer or identifier. High-quality paired reads were merged with COPE v1.2.5, and unique nucleotide sequences were defined as clonotypes. MiTCR v1.1 was used to align the clonotypes against IMGT TRBV, TRBD and TRBJ reference segments. The analysis was restricted to V-J combinations with a frequency above 0.0001, which together covered just over 98% of the repertoires. The TCS score was defined as the ratio of F50 (clonal expansion) to E x V (chaos), calculated using BLOSUM62-based TCRdist between CDR3 peptides within each V-J. Welch's t-statistics and random forest reduced around 510 V-J features to about 12, which were used in a naive Bayes classifier (R e1071). TCRdb reworked the public reads: Q25 trimming with fastp, MiXCR clone assembly, productive beta chains retained. Under each unique CDR3 protein, matching rows form one entry showing the most common genes and DNA. The V and J calls, along with clone size, are taken from TCRdb and not from the paper's own processing. Across this sample there are some 300,000 distinct CDR3 sequences, with 15% to 20% seen only once. The ten most abundant clones make up less than 40% of the sample.

Material: blood. The origin of this receptor is a man aged 50 or older with Graves' ophthalmopathy. The sequence joins TRBV5-1 to TRBJ2-1, and 11 junction bases match TRBD1. The DNA is as follows: TGCGCCAGCAGCAACCGGGACAGGGGGAGCAATGAGCAGTTCTTC. It encodes CASSNRDRGSNEQFF. Supplemented by the reference TRBV5-1 and TRBJ2-1 proteins around the CDR3, the complete variable domain is KAGVTQTPRYLIKTRGQQVTLSCSPISGHRSVSWYQQTPGQGLQFLFEYFSETQRNKGNFPGRFSGRQFSNSRSEMNVSTLELGDSALYLCASSNRDRGSNEQFFGPGTRLTVL.